The rows below give T cell receptor beta chains drawn from one sample of a study of CD8+CD57+ T cells in acquired aplastic anemia. One entry per CDR3 protein, called by TCRdb with MiXCR from the reads. The data show over 150,000 distinct CDR3 sequences, 40% to 50% seen once. The sequenced sample consisted of sorted CD4+, CD8+, or CD8+CD57+ T cells (not recorded which) from PBMCs. These receptors all come from a human donor with aplastic anemia. CDR3s include the opening cysteine and the closing phenylalanine or tryptophan. D genes are given only for firm matches. Only part of the rows carry a size: once, few, many, or a class if the clone is expanded.

v_call	clone_size	d_call	j_call	cdr3_nt	cdr3_aa
TRBV20-1	many	TRBD2	TRBJ2-1	TGCAGTGCCCTACTAGCGGGAAGAGACAATGAGCAGTTCTTC	CSALLAGRDNEQFF
TRBV5-1	many	TRBD2	TRBJ2-2	TGCGCCAGCAGCTTCCTAGCGGGAGTGGACACCGGGGAGCTGTTTTTT	CASSFLAGVDTGELFF
TRBV11-3	many	TRBD1	TRBJ2-1	TGTGCCAGCAGCTCGCTCGCCGGGACAGGGACATCTTATGAGCAGTTCTTC	CASSSLAGTGTSYEQFF
TRBV12-3/TRBV12-4	-	-	TRBJ1-6	TGTGCCAGCAGTTTAATCAATTCACCCCTCCACTTT	CASSLINSPLHF
TRBV6-1	-	-	TRBJ2-2	TGTGCCAGCACCATCAGCAACACCGGGGAGCTGTTTTTT	CASTISNTGELFF
TRBV29-1	-	-	TRBJ2-1	TGCAGCTTGGGAAGTAAATACAATGAGCAGTTCTTC	CSLGSKYNEQFF
TRBV6-1	few	TRBD2	TRBJ2-3	TGTGCCGGCAGTACCGAGCGGGAGGGCCCGACAGATACGCAGTATTTT	CAGSTEREGPTDTQYF
TRBV3-1	few	-	TRBJ2-7	TGTGCCAGCAGCCAAGATACCGGTCCAGGACAAGGGGGCTCCTACGAGCAGTACTTC	CASSQDTGPGQGGSYEQYF
TRBV20-1	-	-	TRBJ2-2	TGCAGTGCTCGGACGGACACCGGGGAGCTGTTTTTT	CSARTDTGELFF
TRBV24-1	-	-	TRBJ2-2	TGTGCCACCAGTGACCCTCTTGGGGGGGCTGACACCGGGGAGCTGTTTTTT	CATSDPLGGADTGELFF
TRBV19	-	-	TRBJ2-4	TGTGCCAGTAGTATAGACGGACGGGAAATCAAAAACATTCAGTACTTC	CASSIDGREIKNIQYF